The source of this T cell receptor beta chain is a study of Ad26.COV2.S vaccination and SARS-CoV-2 variants. This clone was counted only a few times. Its antigen remains unidentified. Indicated treatment: about 20 received Ad26.COV2.S at low or high dose, single or two shots; roughly five received placebo; per-sample allocation not given. Each sample was drawn 63 days after the first injection (of vaccine or placebo). Findings of the study overall: Recipients of vaccine and of placebo showed similar breadth of their non-spike TCR repertoires.

The data were produced by immunoSEQ multiplex PCR, yet TCRdb's version contains in-frame clones alone and is incomplete. Here the sample spans approximately 420,000 clones, 88% being singletons. V shed 1 base and J shed 11 bases, with 15 bases lying between them. The CDR3 runs 15 residues. Germline V gives CDR1 SGHTA, CDR2 FQGTGA. The origin of this receptor is a person aged 18-65 years who received the Ad26.COV2.S COVID-19 vaccine or a placebo. Sequenced material: peripheral blood, taken in a trial of Ad26.COV2.S vaccine versus placebo. The chain carries TRBV7-3 and TRBJ1-6; D not certain. This CDR3 reads CASSLNGRGGTPLHF. Written as DNA, the CDR3 is TGTGCCAGCAGCTTAAACGGGAGAGGTGGGACACCCCTCCACTTT.